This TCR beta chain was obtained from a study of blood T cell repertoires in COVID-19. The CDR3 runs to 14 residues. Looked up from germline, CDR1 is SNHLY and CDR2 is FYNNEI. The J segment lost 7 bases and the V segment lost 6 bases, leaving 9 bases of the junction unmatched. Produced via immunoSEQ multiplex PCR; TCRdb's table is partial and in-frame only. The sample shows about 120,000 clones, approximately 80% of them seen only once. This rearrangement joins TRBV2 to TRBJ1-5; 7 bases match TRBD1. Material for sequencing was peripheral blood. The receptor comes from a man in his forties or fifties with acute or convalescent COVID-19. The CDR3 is CASRRTGVYQPQHF. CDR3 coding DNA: TGTGCCAGCAGGAGAACAGGGGTGTACCAGCCCCAGCATTTT.